A selection of T cell receptor beta chains follows, all from one sample in a study of blood T cell repertoires in COVID-19. Profiling relied on immunoSEQ multiplex PCR, and the TCRdb table lists in-frame clones only, not all of them. The profile shows about 280,000 clones, approximately 86% of them singletons. Material for sequencing was peripheral blood. These receptors were collected from a man aged 18 to 30 with active or convalescent COVID-19. CDR3s include the opening cysteine and the closing phenylalanine or tryptophan. Fields, in order: D gene, J gene, V gene, clone size, CDR3 DNA, CDR3 protein. A D gene is named only where the DNA matches it firmly. Clone size appears in some rows only: once, few, many, or a class for an expanded clone.

d_call: NA
j_call: TRBJ1-6
v_call: TRBV6-4
clone_size: NA
cdr3_nt: TGTGCCAGCAGGGCGGACAGTTCGAATTCACCCCTCCACTTT
cdr3_aa: CASRADSSNSPLHF

d_call: NA
j_call: TRBJ1-1
v_call: TRBV10-3
clone_size: NA
cdr3_nt: TGTGCCACCAGTAAGGGGGAGAGCGGCACTGAAGCTTTCTTT
cdr3_aa: CATSKGESGTEAFF

d_call: NA
j_call: TRBJ1-3
v_call: TRBV5-6
clone_size: once
cdr3_nt: TGTGCCAGCAGCTTAGGTTCCCAGGATCTATCTGGAAACACCATATATTTT
cdr3_aa: CASSLGSQDLSGNTIYF

d_call: TRBD1
j_call: TRBJ1-6
v_call: TRBV14
clone_size: NA
cdr3_nt: TGTGCCAGCAGCCAGAGTCCGGGACAGAACAAAAGCTCCTATAATTCACCCCTCCACTTT
cdr3_aa: CASSQSPGQNKSSYNSPLHF

d_call: TRBD2
j_call: TRBJ2-3
v_call: TRBV9
clone_size: NA
cdr3_nt: TGTGCCTCGGGGGGGGGCACAGATACGCAGTATTTT
cdr3_aa: CASGGGTDTQYF

d_call: TRBD1
j_call: TRBJ1-1
v_call: TRBV19
clone_size: NA
cdr3_nt: TGTGCCAGTAGTATGGGACAGGGGTTGCGAACTGAAGCTTTCTTT
cdr3_aa: CASSMGQGLRTEAFF

d_call: NA
j_call: TRBJ2-1
v_call: TRBV19
clone_size: NA
cdr3_nt: TGTGCCAGTAGTTGGGTCGGGGGGCTGGACGGCGGTGAGCAGTTCTTC
cdr3_aa: CASSWVGGLDGGEQFF

d_call: NA
j_call: TRBJ1-1
v_call: TRBV4-3
clone_size: NA
cdr3_nt: NA
cdr3_aa: CASSTPQWGQGTLF

d_call: TRBD2
j_call: TRBJ2-1
v_call: TRBV9
clone_size: NA
cdr3_nt: TGTGCCAGCAGCGCGAGAACGGGACTAGCGGGACATGAGCAGTTCTTC
cdr3_aa: CASSARTGLAGHEQFF

d_call: TRBD1
j_call: TRBJ1-5
v_call: TRBV24-1
clone_size: NA
cdr3_nt: TGTGCCACCCGTACCGGGACAGGGGTGGGCCAGCCCCAGCATTTT
cdr3_aa: CATRTGTGVGQPQHF

d_call: TRBD1
j_call: TRBJ1-5
v_call: TRBV27
clone_size: NA
cdr3_nt: TGTGCCAGCAGCTGGACTTGGGACAGGGTCAATCAGCCCCAGCATTTT
cdr3_aa: CASSWTWDRVNQPQHF

d_call: TRBD1
j_call: TRBJ1-4
v_call: TRBV4-1
clone_size: NA
cdr3_nt: TGCGCCAGCAGCCAAGGACCCAGGGGGGCTAATGAAAAACTGTTTTTT
cdr3_aa: CASSQGPRGANEKLFF

d_call: NA
j_call: TRBJ1-2
v_call: TRBV4-1
clone_size: NA
cdr3_nt: TGCGCCAGCAGCCAAGGTGGAGCTGTTACAGGGAGTACCTATGGCTACACCTTC
cdr3_aa: CASSQGGAVTGSTYGYTF

d_call: TRBD1
j_call: TRBJ1-6
v_call: TRBV11-2
clone_size: NA
cdr3_nt: TGTGCCAGCAGCTTCCGGACAGGGGGTGTTAATTCACCCCTCCACTTT
cdr3_aa: CASSFRTGGVNSPLHF

d_call: NA
j_call: TRBJ1-2
v_call: TRBV5-1
clone_size: NA
cdr3_nt: TGCGCCAGCAGCTTCGAACAGGGATTCCGCTATGGCTACACCTTC
cdr3_aa: CASSFEQGFRYGYTF

d_call: NA
j_call: TRBJ2-1
v_call: TRBV30
clone_size: NA
cdr3_nt: TGTGAAGCTAGATACAATGAGCAGTTCTTC
cdr3_aa: CEARYNEQFF

d_call: NA
j_call: TRBJ1-1
v_call: TRBV4-3
clone_size: NA
cdr3_nt: TGCGCCAGCAGCCAAGATTCCTATTTGAACACTGAAGCTTTCTTT
cdr3_aa: CASSQDSYLNTEAFF

d_call: TRBD1
j_call: TRBJ1-2
v_call: TRBV6-5
clone_size: NA
cdr3_nt: TGTGCCAGCGGGAAGACAGGGAACTATGGCTACACCTTC
cdr3_aa: CASGKTGNYGYTF

d_call: NA
j_call: TRBJ1-2
v_call: TRBV7-9
clone_size: few
cdr3_nt: TGTGCCAGCAGCTTAGACGGTAACTATGGCTACACCTTC
cdr3_aa: CASSLDGNYGYTF

d_call: NA
j_call: TRBJ1-2
v_call: TRBV6-5
clone_size: NA
cdr3_nt: TGTGCCAGCAGTTACGCTACAGCTAACTATGGCTACACCTTC
cdr3_aa: CASSYATANYGYTF

d_call: TRBD1
j_call: TRBJ2-2
v_call: TRBV5-4
clone_size: NA
cdr3_nt: TGTGCCGGCAGCCCCAGGACAGGGGACACCGGGGAGCTGTTTTTT
cdr3_aa: CAGSPRTGDTGELFF

d_call: TRBD2
j_call: TRBJ2-1
v_call: TRBV5-6
clone_size: NA
cdr3_nt: TGTGCCAGTTTCCCGCGGGGGGGCGTCGATGAGCAGTTCTTC
cdr3_aa: CASFPRGGVDEQFF

d_call: NA
j_call: TRBJ2-4
v_call: TRBV4-3
clone_size: many
cdr3_nt: TGCGCCAGCAGCCAAGATAACGCAGGGTCAGTGGTCATTCAGTACTTC
cdr3_aa: CASSQDNAGSVVIQYF

d_call: TRBD1
j_call: TRBJ2-7
v_call: TRBV6-6
clone_size: NA
cdr3_nt: TGTGCCAGCAGTAAACAGGGGGTTTCCTACGAGCAGTACTTC
cdr3_aa: CASSKQGVSYEQYF

d_call: TRBD1
j_call: TRBJ1-4
v_call: TRBV7-8
clone_size: NA
cdr3_nt: TGTGCCAGCAGCTTGTCTTACGGGACAGAAACCCTTAATGAAAAACTGTTTTTT
cdr3_aa: CASSLSYGTETLNEKLFF

d_call: TRBD1
j_call: TRBJ2-1
v_call: TRBV5-5
clone_size: NA
cdr3_nt: TGTGCCAGCAGCCCCACCGGGACAGGGGTCTACAATGAGCAGTTCTTC
cdr3_aa: CASSPTGTGVYNEQFF

d_call: NA
j_call: TRBJ2-7
v_call: TRBV11-2
clone_size: few
cdr3_nt: TGTGCCAGCAGTATTTCCTACGAGCAGTACTTC
cdr3_aa: CASSISYEQYF

d_call: TRBD1
j_call: TRBJ1-4
v_call: TRBV5-6
clone_size: NA
cdr3_nt: TGTGCCAGCAGCTTGGGACAGGGTGGCCCTAATGAAAAACTGTTTTTT
cdr3_aa: CASSLGQGGPNEKLFF

d_call: NA
j_call: TRBJ1-6
v_call: TRBV7-2
clone_size: NA
cdr3_nt: TGTGCCAGCAGCCCAGGGAATAATTCACCCCTCCACTTT
cdr3_aa: CASSPGNNSPLHF

d_call: TRBD1
j_call: TRBJ2-7
v_call: TRBV5-1
clone_size: NA
cdr3_nt: TGCGCCAGCAGCGCCGGGACAGTATACGAGCAGTACTTC
cdr3_aa: CASSAGTVYEQYF

d_call: TRBD1
j_call: TRBJ2-7
v_call: TRBV9
clone_size: few
cdr3_nt: TGTGCCAGCAGTGTTACGGGACAGCTTAACGGCGAGCAGTACTTC
cdr3_aa: CASSVTGQLNGEQYF

d_call: TRBD1
j_call: TRBJ1-5
v_call: TRBV27
clone_size: NA
cdr3_nt: TGTGCCAGCCAAACAGGGGGCGCGGGGCAGCCCCAGCATTTT
cdr3_aa: CASQTGGAGQPQHF

d_call: NA
j_call: TRBJ1-3
v_call: TRBV16
clone_size: NA
cdr3_nt: TGTGCCAGCAGCCGGGCAGGGGATACGGACACCATATATTTT
cdr3_aa: CASSRAGDTDTIYF

d_call: TRBD1
j_call: TRBJ1-2
v_call: TRBV6-5
clone_size: NA
cdr3_nt: TGTGCCAGCAGGAGGACAGGGGGGATGGGTGGCTACACCTTC
cdr3_aa: CASRRTGGMGGYTF

d_call: NA
j_call: TRBJ2-5
v_call: TRBV6-1
clone_size: NA
cdr3_nt: TGTGCCAGCAGTGATACAGAAATCCAAGAGACCCAGTACTTC
cdr3_aa: CASSDTEIQETQYF

d_call: TRBD1
j_call: TRBJ1-6
v_call: TRBV4-1
clone_size: many
cdr3_nt: TGCGCCAGCAGCCAAGTGACAGGGGTCTCACCCCTCCACTTT
cdr3_aa: CASSQVTGVSPLHF

d_call: NA
j_call: TRBJ1-5
v_call: TRBV10-3
clone_size: NA
cdr3_nt: TGTGCCATCAGGCCCCAGACTAATCAGCCCCAGCATTTT
cdr3_aa: CAIRPQTNQPQHF

d_call: NA
j_call: TRBJ2-5
v_call: TRBV4-1
clone_size: once
cdr3_nt: TGCGCCAGCAGCCAGGCCCAAGAGACCCAGTACTTC
cdr3_aa: CASSQAQETQYF

d_call: TRBD1
j_call: TRBJ1-1
v_call: TRBV10-3
clone_size: NA
cdr3_nt: TGTGCCATCAGCGGAGGACAGGGGTCTGAAGCTTTCTTT
cdr3_aa: CAISGGQGSEAFF

d_call: TRBD1
j_call: TRBJ2-1
v_call: TRBV24-1
clone_size: NA
cdr3_nt: TGTGCCACCAGTGATTGGGACAGGGCCGATGAGCAGTTCTTC
cdr3_aa: CATSDWDRADEQFF

d_call: TRBD1
j_call: TRBJ1-1
v_call: TRBV6-5
clone_size: NA
cdr3_nt: TGTGCCAGCAGTTACTCGAGGACAGGGGTACAAACTGAAGCTTTCTTT
cdr3_aa: CASSYSRTGVQTEAFF

d_call: NA
j_call: TRBJ2-7
v_call: TRBV6-2/TRBV6-3
clone_size: NA
cdr3_nt: TGTGCCAGCAGTACCGCCTTCGTCGGGTCCCAACCCAGTTACGAGCAGTACTTC
cdr3_aa: CASSTAFVGSQPSYEQYF

d_call: TRBD1
j_call: TRBJ1-5
v_call: TRBV28
clone_size: NA
cdr3_nt: TGTGCAGCGCGTGGGACAGGGCTACAGCCCCAGCATTTT
cdr3_aa: CAARGTGLQPQHF

d_call: TRBD2
j_call: TRBJ2-2
v_call: TRBV27
clone_size: once
cdr3_nt: TGTGCCAGCAATACCCTAGCGGGGGGCACCGGGGAGCTGTTTTTT
cdr3_aa: CASNTLAGGTGELFF

d_call: TRBD1
j_call: TRBJ2-3
v_call: TRBV27
clone_size: NA
cdr3_nt: TGTGCCAGCAGTTTGGGGACAGCGGATACGCAGTATTTT
cdr3_aa: CASSLGTADTQYF

d_call: NA
j_call: TRBJ1-1
v_call: TRBV15
clone_size: NA
cdr3_nt: TGTGCCACCAGCAGAGCCCCGGGGATCGGCACTGAAGCTTTCTTT
cdr3_aa: CATSRAPGIGTEAFF

d_call: TRBD1
j_call: TRBJ1-1
v_call: TRBV27
clone_size: once
cdr3_nt: TGTGCCAGCAGTTTTCAGGGGGCGGGGACTGAAGCTTTCTTT
cdr3_aa: CASSFQGAGTEAFF

d_call: TRBD2
j_call: TRBJ2-1
v_call: TRBV3-1/TRBV3-2
clone_size: NA
cdr3_nt: TGTGCCAGCAACGTAGCGGGGGGGCCGCACAATGAGCAGTTCTTC
cdr3_aa: CASNVAGGPHNEQFF

d_call: TRBD1
j_call: TRBJ2-7
v_call: TRBV12-5
clone_size: NA
cdr3_nt: TGTGCTAGTGGTTTGACGGACAGGGGGATATACGAGCAGTACTTC
cdr3_aa: CASGLTDRGIYEQYF